This T cell receptor beta chain was identified in a study of blood T cell repertoires in COVID-19. Study information: Sites in the United States, Italy and Spain provided acute and convalescent COVID-19 samples. PBMCs, B-cell-depleted T cells, or T cells were the source of the cDNA or gDNA that made up the material.

The germline gives CDR1 LNHDA, CDR2 SQIVND (reference sequence). This CDR3 has 16 residues. Trimming stripped 3 bases from V and 1 base from J, with 15 bases between. Per the study methods: Amplified reference gene primers provided the basis for estimating nucleated cell counts. Sequencing was performed with immunoSEQ multiplex PCR; in TCRdb, only in-frame clones are kept and a portion is missing. V, J and clone size are those of that table, while D and trimming were read from the DNA. Found here are fewer than 300,000 clones, roughly 85% of them singletons; the top ten hold over 8.5%. Input material: peripheral blood. The chain carries TRBV19 and TRBJ1-2, with D perhaps matching TRBD1 (5 bases). This TCR was recovered from a woman in her forties or fifties who had recovered from COVID-19. CDR3 bases: TGTGCCAGTAGTATTGGGCGCAGGGTGGGTAACTATGGCTACACCTTC. This gives the protein CASSIGRRVGNYGYTF.